The 17 T cell receptor beta chains given below trace back to one sample, sequenced in a study of T cell repertoires in cytomegalovirus infection. MiXCR was run by TCRdb on the reads, yielding one entry per CDR3 protein. The table lists more than 85,000 distinct CDR3 sequences, about 17% of them singletons. The sequenced material came from PBMCs. The source is a human donor in good health (CMV status not recorded). Some clones in this sample may be carry-over from other donors' samples.

The chain has TRBV7-9 and TRBJ2-7; either TRBD1 or TRBD2 may fit D (6 bases each). Per the germline V gene, CDR1 is SEHNR and CDR2 is FQNEAQ (reference sequence). The length of the CDR3 is 13 residues. Trimming left V 3 bases short and J 6 bases short, with 12 bases between. The CDR3 DNA follows: TGTGCCAGCAGCTTTCAAGGGGGGCCCGAGCAGTACTTC. It translates to CASSFQGGPEQYF.

The chain combines TRBV11-3 with TRBJ2-3; D ambiguous. V was clipped by 2 bases and J by 6 bases, with 9 bases between them. The CDR3 has 13 amino acids. Germline CDR1 and CDR2: SGHNT and YENEEA. CDR3 nucleotides: TGTGCCAGCAGCTTAAAGGAAGTGGATACGCAGTATTTT. Its protein product is CASSLKEVDTQYF.

This clonotype was observed a handful of times. V gene TRBV28 combines with J gene TRBJ2-1; D is tentatively TRBD1 or TRBD2 (5 bases each). From germline, CDR1 is MDHEN and CDR2 SYDVKM. V was clipped by 4 bases and J by 7 bases, with 17 bases between them. This CDR3 region has 15 residues. The CDR3 loop reads CASSSRDQRGNEQFF. In nucleotides, the CDR3 is TGTGCCAGCAGTTCCCGGGACCAGAGGGGTAATGAGCAGTTCTTC.

The rearrangement uses TRBV10-3 and TRBJ1-6, with D uncertain. V lost 11 bases, J lost 0 bases, and 8 bases lay in between. The CDR3 extends over 13 amino acids. CDR1 and CDR2 from the germline V gene are ENHRY and SYGVKD. CDR3 sequence: CAAGSSYNSPLHF. For the CDR3, the DNA is TGTGCCGCCGGGAGCTCCTATAATTCACCCCTCCACTTT.

This clonotype was observed a few times. V and J are TRBV5-1 and TRBJ2-2, with 12 bases fitting TRBD1. Germline V gene sequence: CDR1 SGHRS, CDR2 YFSETQ. V trimming: 4 bases; J trimming: 1 base; junction bases outside the gene matches: 14. The CDR3 runs 20 residues. Written as DNA, the CDR3 is TGCGCCAGCAGCAGCAGCCGGGACAGGGGGCTTAACCTGAACACCGGGGAGCTGTTTTTT. Its translation is CASSSSRDRGLNLNTGELFF.

Ten or more counts support this clonotype. The chain is built from TRBV6-5 and TRBJ2-5; D is uncertain. The V end lost 6 bases, the J end lost 4 bases, and 12 bases lay between the germline ends. The CDR3 extends over 13 amino acids. The germline V gene has CDR1 MNHEY and CDR2 SVGAGI. CDR3 sequence: CASRPPPGETQYF. Here the CDR3 DNA reads TGTGCCAGCAGGCCACCACCGGGAGAGACCCAGTACTTC.

The V call is TRBV20-1, the J call TRBJ1-4; possibly TRBD1 for D (6 bases). The V gene's germline CDR1 is DFQATT and CDR2 SNEGSKA (reference sequence). V was clipped by 0 bases and J by 3 bases, with 14 bases between them. The CDR3 covers 16 residues. The CDR3 nucleotides read TGCAGTGCTAGAGATCCAAGACAGGCGGCTAATGAAAAACTGTTTTTT. Translation: CSARDPRQAANEKLFF.

This clonotype was counted ten times or more. The chain joins TRBV7-2 to TRBJ2-2; no definite D call. V was clipped by 5 bases and J by 8 bases, with 12 bases between them. This CDR3 region has 13 residues. CDR1 is SGHTA, CDR2 FQGNSA, per germline. The chain's CDR3 is CASSPVVRGELFF. The CDR3 DNA sequence: TGTGCCAGCAGCCCCGTCGTAAGGGGGGAGCTGTTTTTT. Full variable domain (missing parts from reference TRBV7-2 and TRBJ2-2): GAGVSQSPSNKVTEKGKDVELRCDPISGHTALYWYRQSLGQGLEFLIYFQGNSAPDKSGLPSDRFSAERTGGSVSTLTIQRTQQEDSAVYLCASSPVVRGELFFGEGSRLTVL.

The rearrangement links TRBV29-1 to TRBJ1-5; maybe TRBD1 (6 bases). The V gene's germline CDR1 is SQVTM and CDR2 ANQGSEA. V lost 4 bases and J 9 bases, leaving 19 bases between the germline ends. The CDR3 loop spans 14 amino acids. CDR3 sequence reads: CSVATGTVGGPQHF. The CDR3 nucleotides read TGCAGCGTTGCAACAGGGACCGTAGGTGGGCCCCAGCATTTT.

This clonotype showed up many times. This sequence joins TRBV28 and TRBJ1-6; D call uncertain. Germline CDR1 and CDR2: MDHEN and SYDVKM. V lost 6 bases and J 4 bases, leaving 10 bases between the germline ends. The CDR3 has 14 residues. In nucleotides, the CDR3 is TGTGCCAGCAGCTCGACGGAATATAATTCACCCCTCCACTTT. It codes for CASSSTEYNSPLHF.

This clonotype was found a few times. The J gene is TRBJ2-2, the V gene TRBV11-3, with D possibly called TRBD1 or TRBD2 (5 bases each). Germline V gene data show CDR1 as SGHNT and CDR2 as YENEEA. The length of the CDR3 is 13 residues. V was cut by 8 bases and J by 6 bases, with 13 bases left in between. Here the CDR3 DNA reads TGTGCCAGCGGGGGAGTGGAGGCCGGGGAGCTGTTTTTT. It encodes CASGGVEAGELFF.

The genes are TRBV11-3 and TRBJ1-1, with TRBD1 as a possible D gene (5 bases). The CDR3 is 13 residues long. Trimming left V 6 bases short and J 3 bases short, with 11 bases between. Germline CDR1 is SGHNT and CDR2 is YENEEA. The CDR3 is CASSFLTDTEAFF. The CDR3 coding sequence is TGTGCCAGCAGTTTTTTGACAGACACTGAAGCTTTCTTT.

The rearrangement uses TRBV7-8 and TRBJ2-1; TRBD2 matches at 14 bases. Germline V gene sequence: CDR1 SGHVS, CDR2 FQNEAQ. The CDR3 loop spans 21 amino acids. The ends lost 5 bases at V and 0 bases at J; junction bases unmatched: 15. CDR3 loop: CASSAPRTSGGKRSSYNEQFF. CDR3 DNA sequence: TGTGCCAGCAGCGCCCCCCGGACTAGCGGGGGGAAGAGGAGCTCCTACAATGAGCAGTTCTTC.

This clonotype was observed many times. The rearrangement uses TRBV7-2 and TRBJ2-3, with D perhaps TRBD1 (5 bases). With 1 base removed from V and 4 bases from J, the gap between germline ends came to 6 bases. This CDR3 comprises 13 residues. Germline V gene lookup returns CDR1 SGHTA and CDR2 FQGNSA. The CDR3 region has the DNA TGTGCCAGCAGCTTAGGGGGCTCAGATACGCAGTATTTT. Its protein is CASSLGGSDTQYF.

This clonotype was observed a single time. This sequence joins TRBV5-4 and TRBJ1-2; D gene unclear. V lost 2 bases and J 4 bases, leaving 12 bases between the germline ends. Per the germline V gene, CDR1 is SGHNT and CDR2 is YYREEE (reference sequence). CDR3 size: 14 residues. The CDR3, as DNA: TGTGCCAGCAGCTTTGGTCGGGGTGGCTATGGCTACACCTTC. Amino acid sequence: CASSFGRGGYGYTF.

The rearrangement joins TRBV19 to TRBJ2-3; possible D gene TRBD2, 6 bases. The CDR3 covers 14 residues. Trimming stripped 6 bases from V and 0 bases from J, with 10 bases between. Germline V lookup: CDR1 LNHDA, CDR2 SQIVND (reference sequence). Written as DNA, the CDR3 is TGTGCCAGTAGACGACGGGGGAGCACAGATACGCAGTATTTT. It encodes CASRRRGSTDTQYF.

J is TRBJ2-5 and V is TRBV2; D call uncertain. V was clipped by 9 bases and J by 1 base, with 12 bases between them. Germline CDR1 is SNHLY and CDR2 is FYNNEI. CDR3 length: 13 amino acids. The chain's CDR3 is CARTRPSQETQYF. The DNA of the CDR3 is TGTGCCAGAACCCGCCCCAGCCAAGAGACCCAGTACTTC.